The T cell receptor beta chain under discussion was sequenced for a study of CD8 T cells in ankylosing spondylitis. Library preparation for TCR beta used quantitative 5'-RACE with molecular barcodes. Each CDR3 protein gets one entry after TCRdb re-called the 5' RACE reads with MiXCR. Of almost 400,000 distinct CDR3 sequences detected, more than 20% appear once; the ten largest clones hold about a sixth. Study-level points and caveats: Within matched ankylosing spondylitis synovial fluid, disease-linked clones were reportedly significantly enriched. Relatively scarce in peripheral blood, disease-linked clones were CD8+. In ankylosing spondylitis blood, a motif of roughly eight highly homologous TCR beta variants appeared characteristic.

As concerns this clonotype: What it binds is unknown.

This sequence was found in a male donor with ankylosing spondylitis. Sequencing input: blood, either unsorted or a sorted T cell fraction (not recorded which).

The chain's CDR3 is CASGKTSGRRSSTDTQYF. CDR3 nucleotides: TGTGCCAGCGGGAAAACTAGCGGGAGGCGGTCTAGCACAGATACGCAGTATTTT. The V gene is TRBV28, the J gene TRBJ2-3; 12 nucleotides match TRBD2. CDR3 length equals 18 residues. The trim removed 8 bases at V and 0 bases at J, leaving 12 bases unmatched. CDR1 MDHEN and CDR2 SYDVKM come from the germline V gene.